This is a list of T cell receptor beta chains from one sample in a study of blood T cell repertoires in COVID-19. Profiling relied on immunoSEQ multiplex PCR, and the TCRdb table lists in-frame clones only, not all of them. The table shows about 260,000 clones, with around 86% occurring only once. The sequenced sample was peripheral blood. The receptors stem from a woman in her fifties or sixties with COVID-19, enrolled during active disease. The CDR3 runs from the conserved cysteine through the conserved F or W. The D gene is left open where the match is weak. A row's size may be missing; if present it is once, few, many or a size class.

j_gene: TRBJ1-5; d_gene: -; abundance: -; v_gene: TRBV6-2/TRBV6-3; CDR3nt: TGTGCCAGCAGTTACAGTGGGAGTAACAATCAGCCCCAGCATTTT; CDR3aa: CASSYSGSNNQPQHF
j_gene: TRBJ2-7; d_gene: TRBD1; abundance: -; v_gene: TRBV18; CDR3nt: TGTGCCAGCTCACCTAGGACAGGGGACCCCTACGAGCAGTACTTC; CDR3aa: CASSPRTGDPYEQYF
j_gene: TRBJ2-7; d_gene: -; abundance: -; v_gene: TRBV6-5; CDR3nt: TGTGCCAGCAGCGAGAATGGCTCCTACGAGCAGTACTTC; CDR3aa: CASSENGSYEQYF
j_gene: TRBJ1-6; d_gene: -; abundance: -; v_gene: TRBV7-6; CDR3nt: TGTGCCAGCAGCTTAGTGTCGGGTGTTGGTTCACCCCTCCACTTT; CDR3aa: CASSLVSGVGSPLHF
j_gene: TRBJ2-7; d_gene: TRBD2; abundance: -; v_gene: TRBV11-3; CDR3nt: TGTGCCAGCAGCTTACCCAAACGGACTAGCTGGTACGAGCAGTACTTC; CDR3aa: CASSLPKRTSWYEQYF
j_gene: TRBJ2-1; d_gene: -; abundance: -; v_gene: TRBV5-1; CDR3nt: TGCGCCAGCAGCTTGCCGGGAGTGGGTGAGCAGTTCTTC; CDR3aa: CASSLPGVGEQFF
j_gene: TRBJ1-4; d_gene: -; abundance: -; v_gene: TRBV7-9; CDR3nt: TGTGCCAGCAGTAGCGCGGGGATCGGTGAAAAACTGTTTTTT; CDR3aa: CASSSAGIGEKLFF
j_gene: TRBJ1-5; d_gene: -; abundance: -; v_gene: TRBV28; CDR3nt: TGTGCCAGCAGTCCCATATTAGGGGTTGATCAGCCCCAGCATTTT; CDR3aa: CASSPILGVDQPQHF
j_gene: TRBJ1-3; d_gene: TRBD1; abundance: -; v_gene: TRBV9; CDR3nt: TGTGCCAGCAGCGCCACCCCGGGACAGACCTCTGGAAACACCATATATTTT; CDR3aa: CASSATPGQTSGNTIYF
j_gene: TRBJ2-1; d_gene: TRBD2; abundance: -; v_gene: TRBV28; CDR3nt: TGTGCCAGCAGTCGACTAGCGCGAAGCTCCTACAATGAGCAGTTCTTC; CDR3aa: CASSRLARSSYNEQFF
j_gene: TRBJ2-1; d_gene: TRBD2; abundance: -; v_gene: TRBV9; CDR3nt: TGTGCCAGCAGCGTAGGGGTCGGGAGGGCCGTCCGTGAGCAGTTCTTC; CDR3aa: CASSVGVGRAVREQFF
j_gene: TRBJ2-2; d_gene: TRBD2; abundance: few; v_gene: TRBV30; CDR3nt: TGTGCCTGGAGTACACGAGCGACCGGGACTAGACGAACCGGGGAGCTGTTTTTT; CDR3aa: CAWSTRATGTRRTGELFF
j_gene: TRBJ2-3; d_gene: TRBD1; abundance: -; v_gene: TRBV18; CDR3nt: TGTGCCAGCTCACCCCCGGGACAGGGTTTGACAGATACGCAGTATTTT; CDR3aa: CASSPPGQGLTDTQYF
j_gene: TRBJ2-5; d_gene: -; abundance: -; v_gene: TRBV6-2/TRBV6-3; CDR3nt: TGTGCCAGCAGTATATCAACAGGGTACGGTGAGACCCAGTACTTC; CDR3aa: CASSISTGYGETQYF
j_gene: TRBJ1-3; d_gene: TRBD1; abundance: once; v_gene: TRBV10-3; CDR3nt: TGTGCCATCAGTGACCCTCGGAAGGGACAGAGAAACACCATATATTTT; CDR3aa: CAISDPRKGQRNTIYF
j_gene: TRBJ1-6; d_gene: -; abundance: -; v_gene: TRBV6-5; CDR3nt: TGTGCCAGCAGGGTGAGCTCCTATAATTCACCCCTCCACTTT; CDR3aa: CASRVSSYNSPLHF
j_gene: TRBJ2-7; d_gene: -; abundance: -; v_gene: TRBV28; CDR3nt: TGTGCCAGCAGTTTATCAGGGGGAGGTTTTGGGGAGCAGTACTTC; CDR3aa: CASSLSGGGFGEQYF
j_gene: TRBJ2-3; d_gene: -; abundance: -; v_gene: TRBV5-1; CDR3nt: TGCGCCAGCAGCTTGGCAGGGGCTAGCACAGATACGCAGTATTTT; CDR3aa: CASSLAGASTDTQYF
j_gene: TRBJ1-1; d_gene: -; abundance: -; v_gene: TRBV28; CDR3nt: TGTGCCAGCAGTTTATGCACAGCCGTAGAAGAGTGTAACCCCGAAGCTTTCTTT; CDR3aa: CASSLCTAVEECNPEAFF
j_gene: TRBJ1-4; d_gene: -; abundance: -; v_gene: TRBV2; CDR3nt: TGTGCCAGTAGAGCGACAGGCCTAAATGAAAAACTGTTTTTT; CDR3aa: CASRATGLNEKLFF
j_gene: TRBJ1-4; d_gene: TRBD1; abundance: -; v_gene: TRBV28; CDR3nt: TGTGCCAGCAGTTTAATGGGACAGGGAGGCGGTACTAATGAAAAACTGTTTTTT; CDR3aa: CASSLMGQGGGTNEKLFF
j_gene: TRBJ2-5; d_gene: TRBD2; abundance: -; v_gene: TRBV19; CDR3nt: TGTGCCAGCCTGGGGAGGGGTAGAGGGGAGACCCAGTACTTC; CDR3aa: CASLGRGRGETQYF
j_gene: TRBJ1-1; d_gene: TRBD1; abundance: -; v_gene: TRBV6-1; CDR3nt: TGTGCCAGCAGTGAAGCAGGCGGTACAGGGGGGACTGAAGCTTTCTTT; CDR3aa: CASSEAGGTGGTEAFF